The 22 T cell receptor beta chains presented below share a single source sample, sequenced in a study of blood T cell repertoires in COVID-19. This table comes from immunoSEQ multiplex PCR, and its TCRdb copy is limited to in-frame clones, with some not included. The repertoire has over 150,000 clones, approximately 84% of them found once; the top ten carry approximately 14%. The material sequenced was peripheral blood. These receptors originate from a man aged 18 to 29 with active or convalescent COVID-19.

The rearrangement links TRBV5-1 to TRBJ1-2; D call uncertain. The CDR3 is 15 residues long. V was shortened by 0 bases and J by 4 bases, with 13 bases between the two germline ends. CDR1 and CDR2 (germline): SGHRS, YFSETQ. Written as DNA, the CDR3 is TGCGCCAGCAGCTTGGTGATTGGGCAGAGCTATGGCTACACCTTC. It yields the protein CASSLVIGQSYGYTF.

The chain combines TRBV21-1 with TRBJ1-5; TRBD1, the table's D call, was not compared with the DNA. TRBV21-1 is a listed pseudogene. The CDR3 length is 19 residues. Here the CDR3 reads CASSIKTGGKSYSNQPQHF. The CDR3 region has the DNA TGTGCCAGCAGCATAAAGACAGGGGGCAAAAGTTATAGCAATCAGCCCCAGCATTTT.

The chain couples TRBV29-1 to TRBJ2-3; TRBD1 matches at 11 bases. The CDR3 is made up of 13 amino acids. Germline trimming cut 6 bases from V and 6 bases from J; bases unmatched to any gene: 5. From germline, CDR1 is SQVTM and CDR2 ANQGSEA. CDR3 in DNA: TGCAGCGTGGGACAGGGGGGACAGGATACGCAGTATTTT. Translating gives CSVGQGGQDTQYF.

This clone was seen more than once but under ten times. The chain has TRBV5-1 and TRBJ2-2; TRBD1 matches at 7 bases. Trimming cost V 4 bases and J 0 bases; bases outside gene matches: 6. This CDR3 is 16 amino acids long. Germline V CDR1 and CDR2: SGHRS, YFSETQ. CDR3 loop: CASSIGDSSNTGELFF. Written as DNA, the CDR3 is TGCGCCAGCAGCATAGGGGACAGCTCGAACACCGGGGAGCTGTTTTTT.

This rearrangement joins TRBV27 to TRBJ1-1; TRBD1 might be the D (6 bases). The length of the CDR3 is 13 residues. CDR1 is MNHEY, CDR2 SMNVEV, per germline (reference sequence). With 5 bases removed from V and 5 bases from J, the gap between germline ends came to 12 bases. CDR3 sequence reads: CASSQQGKTEAFF. DNA for the CDR3: TGTGCCAGCAGTCAACAGGGAAAGACTGAAGCTTTCTTT.

The rearrangement links TRBV27 to TRBJ1-5, with D perhaps matching TRBD1 (6 bases). The CDR3 extends over 14 amino acids. Per germline, CDR1 MNHEY and CDR2 SMNVEV (reference sequence). Trimming stripped 5 bases from V and 5 bases from J, with 13 bases between. Here the CDR3 reads CASSLGRGYQPQHF. CDR3 DNA sequence: TGTGCCAGCAGTCTGGGTAGGGGGTATCAGCCCCAGCATTTT.

This chain joins TRBV5-1 and TRBJ1-2, with D hard to call. V lost 1 base and J 4 bases, leaving 20 bases between the germline ends. The germline V gene encodes CDR1 SGHRS and CDR2 YFSETQ. This CDR3 has 17 amino acids. This chain's CDR3 is CASSLRRVPSGSYGYTF. In DNA form, the CDR3 reads TGCGCCAGCAGCTTGCGAAGGGTTCCTAGCGGAAGCTATGGCTACACCTTC.

This sequence joins TRBV18 and TRBJ2-2; 12 nucleotides match TRBD2. Germline lookup yields CDR1 KGHSH and CDR2 LQKENI. The V and J ends lost 3 bases and 0 bases, in that order; junction bases with no gene match: 5. There are 18 residues in the CDR3. CDR3 loop: CASSPKTSGSTNTGELFF. The CDR3, as DNA: TGTGCCAGCTCACCGAAGACTAGCGGGAGTACGAACACCGGGGAGCTGTTTTTT.

The CDR3 sequence is CASSIRGGPYEQYF. The CDR3 DNA reads as TGTGCCAGCAGTATCCGAGGGGGCCCCTACGAGCAGTACTTC. The chain has TRBV6-5 and TRBJ2-7, with TRBD1 matching 7 bases. The ends lost 5 bases at V and 2 bases at J; junction bases unmatched: 6. The CDR3 runs to 14 residues. Germline V gene data show CDR1 as MNHEY and CDR2 as SVGAGI.

This clone was detected only once. The V gene is TRBV5-1, the J gene TRBJ2-3, with D perhaps matching TRBD2 (6 bases). V lost 4 bases to trimming and J lost 0 bases, with 12 bases between them. This CDR3 is built from 15 residues. The germline V gene has CDR1 SGHRS and CDR2 YFSETQ. The CDR3 DNA reads TGCGCCAGCAGCATTAGCGGCACTAGCACAGATACGCAGTATTTT. Amino acids: CASSISGTSTDTQYF. Full variable domain (missing parts from reference TRBV5-1 and TRBJ2-3): KAGVTQTPRYLIKTRGQQVTLSCSPISGHRSVSWYQQTPGQGLQFLFEYFSETQRNKGNFPGRFSGRQFSNSRSEMNVSTLELGDSALYLCASSISGTSTDTQYFGPGTRLTVL.

This clone was observed a few times. The chain carries TRBV7-9 and TRBJ1-6; 8 bases line up with TRBD1. V lost 6 bases, J lost 3 bases, and 4 bases stayed unmatched. Germline V gene sequence: CDR1 SEHNR, CDR2 FQNEAQ (reference sequence). The CDR3 loop spans 15 amino acids. The CDR3 DNA sequence: TGTGCCAGCAGACCCGACAGGGGCTATAATTCACCCCTCCACTTT. Translated, it gives CASRPDRGYNSPLHF.

On this clone: A read error may be the cause here, since a much bigger clone is one base away. The chain carries TRBV28 and TRBJ2-1; 11 bases map to TRBD2. Trimming cost V 6 bases and J 3 bases; bases outside gene matches: 4. Germline CDR1 and CDR2: MDHEN and SYDVKM. The CDR3 covers 15 residues. The CDR3 nucleotides are TGTGCCAGCAGACCTCTAGCGGGAGGCTACAATGAGCAGTTCTTC. The encoded protein is CASRPLAGGYNEQFF.

The chain employs TRBV28 and TRBJ1-6; D unclear. The CDR3 sequence is 15 residues long. The germline V gene encodes CDR1 MDHEN and CDR2 SYDVKM. Deletions cut 7 bases from V and 0 bases from J, with 10 bases between. The CDR3 DNA reads as TGTGCCAGCAACAGAGGGAGCTCCTATAATTCACCCCTCCACTTT. Translating it yields CASNRGSSYNSPLHF.

This clone was recorded once. This chain uses TRBV7-2 with TRBJ2-1; 14 bases match TRBD2. This CDR3 contains 15 residues. The J segment lost 8 bases and the V segment lost 5 bases, leaving 5 bases of the junction unmatched. The germline V gene encodes CDR1 SGHTA and CDR2 FQGNSA. The CDR3 nucleotides read TGTGCCAGCAGCCCCGGGACTAGCGGGAGATATGAGCAGTTCTTC. It codes for CASSPGTSGRYEQFF.

The chain carries TRBV3-1 (or the pseudogene TRBV3-2) and TRBJ1-1; 8 nucleotides align to TRBD1. The length of the CDR3 is 15 residues. Trimming cost V 5 bases and J 4 bases; bases outside gene matches: 9. Looked up from germline, CDR1 is LGHDT and CDR2 is YNNKEL (reference sequence). The CDR3 coding sequence is TGTGCCAGCAGCACCCCTTTCAGGGGGCCCACTGAAGCTTTCTTT. Amino acid sequence: CASSTPFRGPTEAFF.

The rearrangement uses TRBV2 and TRBJ2-5; no definite D call. Deletions cut 6 bases from V and 4 bases from J, with 12 bases between. CDR3 length: 13 residues. CDR1 is SNHLY and CDR2 is FYNNEI in the germline V gene. Written as DNA, the CDR3 is TGTGCCAGCAGAACGGGTCAGCTAGAGACCCAGTACTTC. Protein: CASRTGQLETQYF. Supplemented by reference TRBV2 and TRBJ2-5, the full variable domain reads EPEVTQTPSHQVTQMGQEVILRCVPISNHLYFYWYRQILGQKVEFLVSFYNNEISEKSEIFDDQFSVERPDGSNFTLKIRSTKLEDSAMYFCASRTGQLETQYFGPGTRLLVL.

This chain joins TRBV2 and TRBJ2-1, with D possibly matching TRBD1 (5 bases). CDR1 and CDR2 (germline): SNHLY, FYNNEI. This CDR3 is built from 16 residues. V was clipped by 4 bases and J by 0 bases, with 13 bases between them. The CDR3 DNA reads TGTGCCAGCAGTGTGCGACAGAGTTTCTCCTACAATGAGCAGTTCTTC. Translated, it gives CASSVRQSFSYNEQFF.

CDR3 region: CASSSGDRASPLHF. The CDR3, as DNA: TGCGCCAGCAGCTCGGGGGACAGGGCTTCACCCCTCCACTTT. The chain joins TRBV5-1 to TRBJ1-6, with 9 bases aligning to TRBD1. This CDR3 comprises 14 residues. Losses at the gene ends were 3 bases for V and 9 bases for J; bases not matched to a gene: 4. CDR1 and CDR2 from the germline V gene are SGHRS and YFSETQ.

The chain combines TRBV4-1 with TRBJ1-5; no clear D. Trimming cost V 1 base and J 3 bases, with 13 bases left between them. Germline V CDR1 and CDR2: MGHRA, YSYEKL. The CDR3 loop spans 16 amino acids. Here the CDR3 reads CASSQVSEGYNQPQHF. DNA of the CDR3: TGCGCCAGCAGCCAAGTGTCTGAGGGATACAATCAGCCCCAGCATTTT.

This clone occurred a few times. This chain joins TRBV3-1 (or the pseudogene TRBV3-2) and TRBJ1-3, with D maybe TRBD1 (6 bases). Between the trimmed V and J ends, which lost 3 bases and 2 bases, there was a span of 11 bases. Germline CDR1 LGHDT, CDR2 YNNKEL (reference sequence). There are 15 residues in the CDR3. The CDR3 DNA sequence: TGTGCCAGCAGCCATCTGAGGGGGACTGGAAACACCATATATTTT. Its translation is CASSHLRGTGNTIYF.

This clone was seen more than once but under ten times. The V and J genes are TRBV7-9 and TRBJ2-1, with 10 bases aligning to TRBD2. Trimming took 1 base from V and 6 from J; bases not matched to a gene: 6. CDR1 is SEHNR and CDR2 is FQNEAQ in the germline V gene (reference sequence). The CDR3 length is 16 residues. CDR3 residues: CASSLGAGGPGNEQFF. In nucleotides, the CDR3 is TGTGCCAGCAGCTTAGGAGCGGGAGGGCCGGGCAATGAGCAGTTCTTC.

The chain couples TRBV19 to TRBJ1-4; 9 bases are a match to TRBD1. The CDR3 loop spans 15 amino acids. The J segment lost 9 bases and the V segment lost 3 bases, leaving 8 bases of the junction unmatched. The germline V gene encodes CDR1 LNHDA and CDR2 SQIVND (reference sequence). The chain's CDR3 is CASSIGDRVFKKLFF. Written as DNA, the CDR3 is TGTGCCAGTAGTATTGGGGACAGGGTTTTTAAAAAACTGTTTTTT.